The 5 T cell receptor beta chains below were found in one sample sequenced in a study of blood T cell repertoires in COVID-19. Sequencing was performed with immunoSEQ multiplex PCR; in TCRdb, only in-frame clones are kept and a portion is missing. The table shows about 200,000 clones, with approximately 86% occurring only once. The material sequenced was peripheral blood. The receptor set was obtained from a man aged 60-69 years with COVID-19, enrolled during active disease.

About this clone: At one of its ends the junction is not consistent with the germline gene, which may arise from a read error. The chain employs TRBV7-2 and TRBJ1-2; D is unclear. This CDR3 region has 13 residues. Germline CDR1 reads SGHTA; CDR2 reads FQGNSA. For the CDR3, the DNA is TGTGCCAGCAGCTTAGACAAGAACTATGACTACACCTTC. Translating it yields CASSLDKNYDYTF.

This chain joins TRBV13 and TRBJ1-1, with D possibly being TRBD1 (6 bases). Germline CDR1 PRHDT, CDR2 FYEKMQ (reference sequence). The V and J ends lost 6 bases and 2 bases respectively, with 10 bases between them. This CDR3 region has 13 residues. The chain's CDR3 is CASSQGTNTEAFF. The CDR3 DNA is TGTGCCAGCAGTCAGGGGACCAACACTGAAGCTTTCTTT.

In this sample, this clone turned up a few times. This chain connects TRBV27 to TRBJ2-2; no clear D gene. The CDR3 extends over 13 amino acids. Germline V gene lookup returns CDR1 MNHEY and CDR2 SMNVEV (reference sequence). With 4 bases removed from V and 6 bases from J, the gap between germline ends came to 9 bases. The chain's CDR3 is CASSWAGAGELFF. The DNA of the CDR3 is TGTGCCAGCAGTTGGGCCGGCGCCGGGGAGCTGTTTTTT.

The chain joins TRBV7-2 to TRBJ2-1; D is uncertain. In germline, CDR1 is SGHTA, CDR2 FQGNSA. V was trimmed by 3 bases and J by 10 bases, leaving 16 bases between them. This CDR3 is 14 amino acids long. Written as DNA, the CDR3 is TGTGCCAGCAGCTTGGCCGGCGGCAGTCGCGAGCAGTTCTTC. It is translated as CASSLAGGSREQFF.

This chain joins TRBV5-1 and TRBJ2-5, with D perhaps TRBD2 (6 bases). The CDR3 runs 12 residues. CDR1 SGHRS and CDR2 YFSETQ come from the germline V gene. This chain's CDR3 is CSSAEGLETQYF. DNA of the CDR3: TGCTCGTCGGCGGAGGGCCTGGAGACCCAGTACTTC.